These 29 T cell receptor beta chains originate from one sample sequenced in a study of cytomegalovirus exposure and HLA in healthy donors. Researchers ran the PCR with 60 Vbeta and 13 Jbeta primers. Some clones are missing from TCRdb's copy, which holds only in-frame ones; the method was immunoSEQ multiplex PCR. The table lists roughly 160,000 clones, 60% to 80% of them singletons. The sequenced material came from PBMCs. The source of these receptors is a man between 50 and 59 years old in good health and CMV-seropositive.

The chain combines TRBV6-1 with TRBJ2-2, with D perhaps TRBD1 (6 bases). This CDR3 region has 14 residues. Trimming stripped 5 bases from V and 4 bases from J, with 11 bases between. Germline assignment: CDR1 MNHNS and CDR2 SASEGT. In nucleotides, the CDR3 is TGTGCCAGCAGTAAACAGGGTTCCACCGGGGAGCTGTTTTTT. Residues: CASSKQGSTGELFF.

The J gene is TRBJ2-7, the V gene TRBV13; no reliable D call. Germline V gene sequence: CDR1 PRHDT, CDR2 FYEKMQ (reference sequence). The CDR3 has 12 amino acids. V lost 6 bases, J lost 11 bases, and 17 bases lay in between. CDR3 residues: CASRKGASREYF. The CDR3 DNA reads TGTGCCAGCAGAAAAGGAGCCTCCCGGGAGTACTTC.

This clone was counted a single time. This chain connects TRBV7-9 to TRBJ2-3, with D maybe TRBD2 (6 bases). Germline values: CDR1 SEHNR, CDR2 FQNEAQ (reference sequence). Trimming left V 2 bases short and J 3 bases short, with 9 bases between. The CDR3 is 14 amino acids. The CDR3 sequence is CASSLWGDTDTQYF. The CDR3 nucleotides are TGTGCCAGCAGCTTATGGGGGGATACAGATACGCAGTATTTT. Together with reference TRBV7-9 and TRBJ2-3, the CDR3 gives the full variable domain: DTGVSQNPRHKITKRGQNVTFRCDPISEHNRLYWYRQTLGQGPEFLTYFQNEAQLEKSRLLSDRFSAERPKGSFSTLEIQRTEQGDSAMYLCASSLWGDTDTQYFGPGTRLTVL.

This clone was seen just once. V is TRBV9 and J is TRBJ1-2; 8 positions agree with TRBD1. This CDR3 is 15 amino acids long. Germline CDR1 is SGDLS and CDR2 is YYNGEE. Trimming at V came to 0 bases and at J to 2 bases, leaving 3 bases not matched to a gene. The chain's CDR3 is CASSVDAGGNYGYTF. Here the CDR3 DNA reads TGTGCCAGCAGCGTAGATGCAGGGGGCAACTATGGCTACACCTTC.

As DNA, the CDR3 is TGCGCCAGCAGCCCGGACAGATTACAAGAGACCCAGTACTTC. As protein: CASSPDRLQETQYF. The chain combines TRBV5-1 with TRBJ2-5, with D perhaps TRBD1 (6 bases). The CDR3 is 14 residues long. Germline CDR1 SGHRS, CDR2 YFSETQ. V gave up 4 bases and J gave up 2 bases, with 12 bases separating them. Complete variable domain (other parts from reference TRBV5-1 and TRBJ2-5): KAGVTQTPRYLIKTRGQQVTLSCSPISGHRSVSWYQQTPGQGLQFLFEYFSETQRNKGNFPGRFSGRQFSNSRSEMNVSTLELGDSALYLCASSPDRLQETQYFGPGTRLLVL.

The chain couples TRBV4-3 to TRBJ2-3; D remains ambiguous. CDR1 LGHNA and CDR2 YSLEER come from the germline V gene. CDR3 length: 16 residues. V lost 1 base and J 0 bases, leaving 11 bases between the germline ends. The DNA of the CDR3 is TGCGCCAGCAGCCAAGTCCACACCGCTAGCACAGATACGCAGTATTTT. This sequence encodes CASSQVHTASTDTQYF.

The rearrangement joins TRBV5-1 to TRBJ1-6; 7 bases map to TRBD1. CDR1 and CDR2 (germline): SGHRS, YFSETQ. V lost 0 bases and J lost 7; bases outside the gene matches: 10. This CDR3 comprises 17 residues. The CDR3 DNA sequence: TGCGCCAGCAGCTTGGATCTACAGGGGTCCGGGAATTCACCCCTCCACTTT. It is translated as CASSLDLQGSGNSPLHF. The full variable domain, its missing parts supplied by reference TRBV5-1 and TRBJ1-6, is KAGVTQTPRYLIKTRGQQVTLSCSPISGHRSVSWYQQTPGQGLQFLFEYFSETQRNKGNFPGRFSGRQFSNSRSEMNVSTLELGDSALYLCASSLDLQGSGNSPLHFGNGTRLTVT.

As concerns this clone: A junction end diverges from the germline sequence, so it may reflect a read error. This CDR3 reads CSSSAGGGYQETQYF. The CDR3 nucleotides are TGTTCCAGCAGCGCCGGGGGAGGGTATCAAGAGACCCAGTACTTC. The gene calls are TRBV7-9 and TRBJ2-5; 7 positions agree with TRBD2. This CDR3 region has 15 residues. Germline V gives CDR1 SEHNR, CDR2 FQNEAQ (reference sequence).

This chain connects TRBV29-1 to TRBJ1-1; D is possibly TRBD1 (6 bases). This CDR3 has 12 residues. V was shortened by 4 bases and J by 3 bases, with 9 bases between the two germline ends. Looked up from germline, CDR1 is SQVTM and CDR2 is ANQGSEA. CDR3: CSVVQGDTEAFF. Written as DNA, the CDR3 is TGCAGCGTTGTACAGGGAGACACTGAAGCTTTCTTT.

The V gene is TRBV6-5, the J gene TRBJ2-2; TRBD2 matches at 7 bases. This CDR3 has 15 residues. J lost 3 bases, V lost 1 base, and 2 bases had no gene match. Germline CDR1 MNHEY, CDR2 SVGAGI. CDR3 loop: CASSYYGGDTGELFF. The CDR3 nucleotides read TGTGCCAGCAGTTACTATGGGGGGGACACCGGGGAGCTGTTTTTT.

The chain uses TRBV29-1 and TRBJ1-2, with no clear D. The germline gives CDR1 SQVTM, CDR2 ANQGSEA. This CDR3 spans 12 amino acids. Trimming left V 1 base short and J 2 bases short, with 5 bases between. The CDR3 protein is CSVEAVNYGYTF. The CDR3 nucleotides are TGCAGCGTTGAAGCGGTGAACTATGGCTACACCTTC.

The CDR3 spells CASSVYGTVNQPQHF. CDR3 DNA sequence: TGTGCCAGCAGTGTCTACGGGACAGTTAATCAGCCCCAGCATTTT. The gene calls are TRBV27 and TRBJ1-5; TRBD1 aligns across 7 bases. Germline assignment: CDR1 MNHEY and CDR2 SMNVEV (reference sequence). The V segment lost 5 bases and the J segment 4 bases; nucleotides outside the gene matches: 8. There are 15 residues in the CDR3.

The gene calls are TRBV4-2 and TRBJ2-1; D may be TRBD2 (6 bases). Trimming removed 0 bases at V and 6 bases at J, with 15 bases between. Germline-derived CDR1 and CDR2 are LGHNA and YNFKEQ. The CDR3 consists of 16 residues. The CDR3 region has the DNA TGTGCCAGCAGCCAAGACGACGGGGGAGCAAGCAATGAGCAGTTCTTC. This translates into CASSQDDGGASNEQFF.

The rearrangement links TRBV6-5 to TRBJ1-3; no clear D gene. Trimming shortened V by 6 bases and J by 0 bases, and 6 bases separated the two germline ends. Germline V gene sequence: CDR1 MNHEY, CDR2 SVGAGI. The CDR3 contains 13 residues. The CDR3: CASRRSSGNTIYF. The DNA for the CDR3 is TGTGCCAGCAGGAGGAGCTCTGGAAACACCATATATTTT.

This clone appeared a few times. Here the CDR3 DNA reads TGCGCCAGCAGTACAGGCATCGCCTACGAGCAGTACTTC. Translated: CASSTGIAYEQYF. The chain joins TRBV5-1 to TRBJ2-7; D might be TRBD1 (5 bases). V lost 5 bases to trimming and J lost 2 bases, with 11 bases between them. CDR1 is SGHRS, CDR2 YFSETQ, per germline. There are 13 residues in the CDR3.

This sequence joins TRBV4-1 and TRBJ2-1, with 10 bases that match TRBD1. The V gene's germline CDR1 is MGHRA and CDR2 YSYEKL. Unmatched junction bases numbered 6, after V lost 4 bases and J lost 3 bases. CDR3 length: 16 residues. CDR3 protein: CASSPRGDRGYNEQFF. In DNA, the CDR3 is TGCGCCAGCAGCCCGAGGGGGGACAGGGGCTACAATGAGCAGTTCTTC.

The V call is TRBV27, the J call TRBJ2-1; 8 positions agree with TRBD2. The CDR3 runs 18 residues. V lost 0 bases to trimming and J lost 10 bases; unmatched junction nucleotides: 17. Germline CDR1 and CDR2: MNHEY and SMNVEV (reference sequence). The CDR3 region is CASSLSPMAGGTEREQFF. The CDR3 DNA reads TGTGCCAGCAGTTTATCCCCAATGGCGGGGGGCACCGAACGGGAGCAGTTCTTC.

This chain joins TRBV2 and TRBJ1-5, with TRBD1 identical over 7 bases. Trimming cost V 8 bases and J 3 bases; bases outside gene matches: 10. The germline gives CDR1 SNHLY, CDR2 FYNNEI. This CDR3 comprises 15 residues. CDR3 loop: CASRPGTANNQPQHF. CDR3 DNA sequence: TGTGCCAGCCGGCCCGGGACAGCGAACAATCAGCCCCAGCATTTT.

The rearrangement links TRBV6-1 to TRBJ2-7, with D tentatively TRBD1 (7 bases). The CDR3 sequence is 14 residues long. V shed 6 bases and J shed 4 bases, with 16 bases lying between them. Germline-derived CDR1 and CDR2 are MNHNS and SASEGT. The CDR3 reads CASSRRDRGYEQYV. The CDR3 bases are TGTGCCAGCAGCAGGAGGGACAGAGGATACGAGCAGTACGTC.

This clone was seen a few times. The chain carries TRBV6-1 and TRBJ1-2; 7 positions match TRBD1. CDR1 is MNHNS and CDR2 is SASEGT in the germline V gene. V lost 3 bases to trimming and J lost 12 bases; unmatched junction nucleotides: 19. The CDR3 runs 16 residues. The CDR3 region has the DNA TGTGCCAGCAGTGATACGGGGACAGCCTGGATGAACCATCACACCTTC. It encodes CASSDTGTAWMNHHTF.

CDR3 region: CASSGQGVGPQHF. DNA for the CDR3: TGTGCCAGCAGTGGACAGGGCGTGGGGCCCCAGCATTTT. The genes are TRBV28 and TRBJ1-5; TRBD1 matches 8 bases. Trimming took 5 bases from V and 9 from J; bases not matched to a gene: 6. There are 13 residues in the CDR3. The germline V gene has CDR1 MDHEN and CDR2 SYDVKM.

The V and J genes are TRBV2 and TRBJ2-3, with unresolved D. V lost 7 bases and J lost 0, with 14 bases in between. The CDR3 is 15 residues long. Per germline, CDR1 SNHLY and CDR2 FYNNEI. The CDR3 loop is CASKYSPISTDTQYF. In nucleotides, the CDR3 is TGTGCCAGCAAGTACAGCCCCATAAGCACAGATACGCAGTATTTT.

For the CDR3, the DNA is TGTGCCAGCAGCGTAGTCAGGGGACTAGCGGAGAACACCGGGGAGCTGTTTTTT. Protein: CASSVVRGLAENTGELFF. This chain uses TRBV9 with TRBJ2-2, with 11 bases identical to TRBD2. Trimming removed 0 bases from V and 1 base from J; junction bases left unmatched: 5. The CDR3 sequence is 18 residues long. Germline values: CDR1 SGDLS, CDR2 YYNGEE.

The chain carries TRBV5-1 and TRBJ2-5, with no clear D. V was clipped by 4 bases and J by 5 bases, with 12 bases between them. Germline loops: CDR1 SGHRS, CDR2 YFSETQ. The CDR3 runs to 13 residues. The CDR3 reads CASSEEYPETQYF. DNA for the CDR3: TGCGCCAGCAGCGAGGAATACCCTGAGACCCAGTACTTC.

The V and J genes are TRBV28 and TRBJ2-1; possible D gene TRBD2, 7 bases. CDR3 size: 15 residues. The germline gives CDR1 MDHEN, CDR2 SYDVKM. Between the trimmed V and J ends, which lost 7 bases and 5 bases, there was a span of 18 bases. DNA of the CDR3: TGTGCCAGCAAGGGGGGGACAAGGTCCAACAATGAGCAGTTCTTC. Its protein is CASKGGTRSNNEQFF.

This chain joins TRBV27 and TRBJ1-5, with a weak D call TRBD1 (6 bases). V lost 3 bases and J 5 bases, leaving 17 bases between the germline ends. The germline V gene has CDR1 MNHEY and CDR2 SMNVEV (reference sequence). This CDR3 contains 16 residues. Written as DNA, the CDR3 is TGTGCCAGCAGTTTGAGCCCACAGGGTACGGATCAGCCCCAGCATTTT. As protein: CASSLSPQGTDQPQHF.

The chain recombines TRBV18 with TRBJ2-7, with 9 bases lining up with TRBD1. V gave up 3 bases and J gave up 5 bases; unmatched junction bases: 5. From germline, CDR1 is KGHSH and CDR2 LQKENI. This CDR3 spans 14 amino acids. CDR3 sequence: CASSPEQGANEQYV. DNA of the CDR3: TGTGCCAGCTCACCGGAACAGGGGGCCAACGAGCAGTACGTC.

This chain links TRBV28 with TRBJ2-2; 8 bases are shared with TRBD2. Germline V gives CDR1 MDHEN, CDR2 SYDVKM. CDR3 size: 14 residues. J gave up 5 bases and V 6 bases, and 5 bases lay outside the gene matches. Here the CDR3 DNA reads TGTGCCAGCAGATCGGGACTAGTAACCGGGGAGCTGTTTTTT. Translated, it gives CASRSGLVTGELFF.

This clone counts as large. This chain's CDR3 is CASSWTGDNSNQPQHF. The CDR3 nucleotides are TGTGCCAGCAGTTGGACAGGGGACAATAGCAATCAGCCCCAGCATTTT. The chain has TRBV5-6 and TRBJ1-5, with 9 bases lining up with TRBD1. V gave up 5 bases and J gave up 0 bases; unmatched junction bases: 6. The CDR3 has 16 residues. Germline V gene data show CDR1 as SGHDT and CDR2 as YYEEEE.